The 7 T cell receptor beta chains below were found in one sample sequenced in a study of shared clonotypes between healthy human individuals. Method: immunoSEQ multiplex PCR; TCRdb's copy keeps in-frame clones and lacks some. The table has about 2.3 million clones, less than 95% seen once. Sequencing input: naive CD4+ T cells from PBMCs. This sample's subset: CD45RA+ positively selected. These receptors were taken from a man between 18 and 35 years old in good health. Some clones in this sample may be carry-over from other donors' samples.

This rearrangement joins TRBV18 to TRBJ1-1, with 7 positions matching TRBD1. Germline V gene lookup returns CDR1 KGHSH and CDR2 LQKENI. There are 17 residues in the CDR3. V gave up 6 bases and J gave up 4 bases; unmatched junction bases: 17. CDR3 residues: CASSPTALQGLSTEAFF. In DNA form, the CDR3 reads TGTGCCAGCTCCCCAACCGCTTTACAGGGGTTAAGCACTGAAGCTTTCTTT.

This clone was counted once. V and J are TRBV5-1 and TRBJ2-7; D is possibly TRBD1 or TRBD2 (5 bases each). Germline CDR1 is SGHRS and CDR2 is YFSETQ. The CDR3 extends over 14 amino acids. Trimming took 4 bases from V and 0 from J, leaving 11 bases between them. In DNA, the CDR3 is TGCGCCAGCAGCGGGACCTCACCCTCCTACGAGCAGTACTTC. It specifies CASSGTSPSYEQYF.

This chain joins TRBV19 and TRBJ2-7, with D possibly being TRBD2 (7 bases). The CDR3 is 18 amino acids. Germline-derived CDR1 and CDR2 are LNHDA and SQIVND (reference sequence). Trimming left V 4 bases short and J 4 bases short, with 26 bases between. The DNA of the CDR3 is TGTGCCAGTAGTACCCTGGGGGCGGGAGAAGGTAAACTGTACGAGCAGTACTTC. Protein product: CASSTLGAGEGKLYEQYF. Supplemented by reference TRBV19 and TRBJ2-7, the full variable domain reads DGGITQSPKYLFRKEGQNVTLSCEQNLNHDAMYWYRQDPGQGLRLIYYSQIVNDFQKGDIAEGYSVSREKKESFPLTVTSAQKNPTAFYLCASSTLGAGEGKLYEQYFGPGTRLTVT.

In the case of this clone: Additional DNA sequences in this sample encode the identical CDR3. Here the CDR3 reads CASSLGPGRAYEQYF. The CDR3 bases are TGCGCCAGCAGCTTGGGACCCGGGAGGGCCTACGAGCAGTACTTC. The chain combines TRBV5-1 with TRBJ2-7; 8 bases agree with TRBD2. Germline CDR1 reads SGHRS; CDR2 reads YFSETQ. This CDR3 has 15 amino acids. With 0 bases clipped from V and 2 bases from J, the junction kept 4 bases outside the gene matches.

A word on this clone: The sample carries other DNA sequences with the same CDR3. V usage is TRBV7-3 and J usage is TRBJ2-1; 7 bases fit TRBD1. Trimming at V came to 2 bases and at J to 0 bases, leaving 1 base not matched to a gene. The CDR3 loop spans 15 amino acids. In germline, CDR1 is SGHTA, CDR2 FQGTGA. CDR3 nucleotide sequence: TGTGCCAGCAGCTTATCAGGGGGCTCCTACAATGAGCAGTTCTTC. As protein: CASSLSGGSYNEQFF.

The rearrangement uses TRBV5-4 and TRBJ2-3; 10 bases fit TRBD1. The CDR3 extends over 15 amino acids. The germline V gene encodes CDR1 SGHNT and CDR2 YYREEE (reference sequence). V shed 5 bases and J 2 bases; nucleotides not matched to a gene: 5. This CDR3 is CASSWGQGNTDTQYF. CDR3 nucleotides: TGTGCCAGCAGTTGGGGACAGGGGAACACAGATACGCAGTATTTT.

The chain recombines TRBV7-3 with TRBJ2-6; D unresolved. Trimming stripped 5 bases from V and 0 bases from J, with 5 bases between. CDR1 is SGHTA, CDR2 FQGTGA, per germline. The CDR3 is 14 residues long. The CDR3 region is CASSGRSGANVLTF. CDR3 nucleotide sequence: TGTGCCAGCAGCGGTCGCTCTGGGGCCAACGTCCTGACTTTC.